This entry lists 26 T cell receptor beta chains sequenced from one sample in a study of cytomegalovirus exposure and HLA in healthy donors. This PCR relied on a set of 60 Vbeta primers and 13 Jbeta primers. Some clones are missing from TCRdb's copy, which holds only in-frame ones; the method was immunoSEQ multiplex PCR. This table holds about 210,000 clones, 80% to 90% found once. The sequenced sample was PBMCs. The receptors shown here come from a girl aged 2 to 10 in good health and CMV-seronegative.

This rearrangement joins TRBV6-6 to TRBJ1-2, with 7 bases fitting TRBD1. Trimming took 2 bases from V and 6 from J; bases not matched to a gene: 9. CDR1 is MNHNY, CDR2 SVGAGI, per germline (reference sequence). The CDR3 contains 15 residues. The CDR3: CASSYQTDRTDGYTF. Here the CDR3 DNA reads TGTGCCAGCAGTTACCAGACGGACAGGACGGATGGCTACACCTTC.

The chain joins TRBV6-1 to TRBJ2-1; D may be TRBD2 (5 bases). V lost 6 bases to trimming and J lost 10 bases, with 19 bases between them. The CDR3 runs 14 residues. The germline gives CDR1 MNHNS, CDR2 SASEGT. Written as DNA, the CDR3 is TGTGCCAGCAGGCTACGGGATTTGCTCCCCGAGCAGTTCTTC. This translates into CASRLRDLLPEQFF.

The count of this clone is one. The chain is built from TRBV2 and TRBJ1-2; 8 positions agree with TRBD1. This CDR3 region has 12 residues. The germline gives CDR1 SNHLY, CDR2 FYNNEI. V was clipped by 9 bases and J by 3 bases; unmatched bases: 3. The CDR3 loop is CASPDRDYGYTF. The CDR3 region has the DNA TGTGCCAGTCCGGACAGGGACTATGGCTACACCTTC. The full variable domain, completed using reference TRBV2 and TRBJ1-2, is EPEVTQTPSHQVTQMGQEVILRCVPISNHLYFYWYRQILGQKVEFLVSFYNNEISEKSEIFDDQFSVERPDGSNFTLKIRSTKLEDSAMYFCASPDRDYGYTFGSGTRLTVV.

This chain uses TRBV7-9 with TRBJ1-1; D unclear. The CDR3 is made up of 12 amino acids. V was trimmed by 0 bases and J by 5 bases, leaving 4 bases between them. Germline lookup yields CDR1 SEHNR and CDR2 FQNEAQ (reference sequence). CDR3 DNA: TGTGCCAGCAGCTTAGCAGCGACTGAAGCTTTCTTT. Its translation: CASSLAATEAFF.

V and J are TRBV11-2 and TRBJ1-3, with a possible D match to TRBD1 (6 bases). Trimming removed 5 bases at V and 3 bases at J, with 11 bases between. This CDR3 is 14 amino acids long. Looked up from germline, CDR1 is SGHAT and CDR2 is FQNNGV. CDR3 DNA: TGTGCCAGCAGCAACGGACAGTTTGGAAACACCATATATTTT. Its translation: CASSNGQFGNTIYF.

This chain uses TRBV6-4 with TRBJ2-7, with TRBD2 identical over 8 bases. CDR3 length equals 15 residues. Germline CDR1 is MRHNA and CDR2 is SNTAGT. J was trimmed by 6 bases and V by 2 bases; bases with no gene match: 9. The CDR3 loop is CASSDLPAGVSEQYF. In DNA form, the CDR3 reads TGTGCCAGCAGTGACCTCCCAGCGGGAGTATCCGAGCAGTACTTC.

The sample holds one count of this clone. In DNA, the CDR3 is TGTGCCAGCAGTTTCCGGGATCCTTACAATGAGCAGTTCTTC. This encodes CASSFRDPYNEQFF. The chain employs TRBV27 and TRBJ2-1, with D perhaps matching TRBD2 (5 bases). CDR3 length: 14 residues. V was trimmed by 3 bases and J by 4 bases, leaving 10 bases between them. CDR1 and CDR2 (germline): MNHEY, SMNVEV (reference sequence).

CDR3 sequence reads: CASSYGLAGETQYF. The CDR3 DNA reads as TGTGCCAGCAGTTATGGACTAGCGGGAGAGACCCAGTACTTC. The V and J genes are TRBV6-9 and TRBJ2-5, with 11 nucleotides matching TRBD2. CDR3 length: 14 amino acids. The J segment lost 4 bases and the V segment lost 2 bases, leaving 0 bases of the junction unmatched. Germline V lookup: CDR1 MNHGY, CDR2 SVAAGI.

The gene calls are TRBV2 and TRBJ2-1; 15 bases match TRBD2. The CDR3 is 17 amino acids. Looked up from germline, CDR1 is SNHLY and CDR2 is FYNNEI. The V gene end was trimmed by 7 bases and the J gene end by 0 bases; junction bases not matched to a gene: 4. The CDR3: CASNGGLAGGSYNEQFF. The CDR3 bases are TGTGCCAGCAATGGGGGACTAGCGGGAGGCTCCTACAATGAGCAGTTCTTC.

The chain uses TRBV6-1 and TRBJ1-2, with 7 bases lining up with TRBD1. Germline V gene sequence: CDR1 MNHNS, CDR2 SASEGT. This CDR3 is built from 14 residues. V lost 9 bases and J lost 2; bases outside the gene matches: 9. The CDR3 reads CASKAGQPNYGYTF. CDR3 in DNA: TGTGCCAGTAAGGCGGGACAGCCAAACTATGGCTACACCTTC.

This clone appeared once. The rearrangement links TRBV19 to TRBJ1-2; the match to TRBD1 covers 7 bases. This CDR3 is built from 17 residues. Losses at the gene ends were 3 bases for V and 5 bases for J; bases not matched to a gene: 15. Germline V CDR1 and CDR2: LNHDA, SQIVND (reference sequence). CDR3 DNA sequence: TGTGCCAGTAGTATCCTCCAGCGCGACAGGGACCGTTATGGCTACACCTTC. Residues: CASSILQRDRDRYGYTF.

This chain joins TRBV5-1 and TRBJ1-1; D perhaps matches TRBD1 (5 bases). Germline CDR1 and CDR2: SGHRS and YFSETQ. This CDR3 region has 15 residues. Trimming left V 1 base short and J 2 bases short, with 12 bases between. CDR3 amino acids: CASSLSGGVNTEAFF. In DNA form, the CDR3 reads TGCGCCAGCAGCTTGTCCGGGGGGGTAAACACTGAAGCTTTCTTT.

V usage is TRBV10-3 and J usage is TRBJ2-3; 7 bases map to TRBD2. CDR3 length equals 14 residues. CDR1 is ENHRY and CDR2 is SYGVKD in the germline V gene. After removal of 3 bases from V and 5 bases from J, the junction contained 5 bases not matched to a gene. Written as DNA, the CDR3 is TGTGCCATCAGTGAACGGGGGGAAGGAGATACGCAGTATTTT. Protein: CAISERGEGDTQYF.

This clone was seen just once. This rearrangement joins TRBV9 to TRBJ1-2, with a possible D match to TRBD1 (5 bases). Germline CDR1 is SGDLS and CDR2 is YYNGEE. Trimming took off 0 bases at V and 5 bases at J, with 11 bases between the two ends. The length of the CDR3 is 14 residues. CDR3 sequence reads: CASSVGGALYGYTF. CDR3 nucleotide sequence: TGTGCCAGCAGCGTAGGGGGCGCCCTGTATGGCTACACCTTC.

V gene TRBV27 combines with J gene TRBJ2-5; 15 nucleotides line up with TRBD2. J was trimmed by 0 bases and V by 11 bases; bases with no gene match: 7. In germline, CDR1 is MNHEY, CDR2 SMNVEV (reference sequence). The CDR3 consists of 16 residues. The CDR3 nucleotides are TGTGCCCCATCGGGACTAGCGGGAGGCTACCAAGAGACCCAGTACTTC. Protein: CAPSGLAGGYQETQYF.

This clone turned up a few times. The V and J genes are TRBV10-3 and TRBJ1-5; 7 nucleotides align to TRBD1. The CDR3 spans 14 residues. Germline V gene data show CDR1 as ENHRY and CDR2 as SYGVKD. J was trimmed by 5 bases and V by 0 bases; bases with no gene match: 1. Written as DNA, the CDR3 is TGTGCCATCAGTGAGTCAGGGGGCGATCAGCCCCAGCATTTT. As protein: CAISESGGDQPQHF.

This chain connects TRBV10-3 to TRBJ1-1, with D possibly TRBD1 on 5 matching bases. The CDR3 totals 14 residues. CDR1 ENHRY and CDR2 SYGVKD come from the germline V gene. V gave up 5 bases and J gave up 4 bases, with 14 bases separating them. The CDR3 DNA reads as TGTGCCATCAGTAGGGGAGGGATGGGCACTGAAGCTTTCTTT. Protein: CAISRGGMGTEAFF.

This chain uses TRBV4-1 with TRBJ2-1, with 8 bases lining up with TRBD2. Germline CDR1 MGHRA, CDR2 YSYEKL. J gave up 5 bases and V 6 bases, and 9 bases lay outside the gene matches. The CDR3 covers 15 residues. The CDR3 coding sequence is TGCGCCAGCAGGATACGACTAGCGAGAGACAATGAGCAGTTCTTC. This encodes CASRIRLARDNEQFF.

The rearrangement joins TRBV10-3 to TRBJ2-2, with TRBD1 matching over 9 bases. CDR1 ENHRY and CDR2 SYGVKD come from the germline V gene. V lost 9 bases and J lost 5; bases outside the gene matches: 4. CDR3 size: 13 residues. The CDR3 loop is CAITGGGTGELFF. The CDR3 DNA reads as TGTGCCATAACAGGGGGCGGAACCGGGGAGCTGTTTTTT.

This clone was picked up one time. The chain links TRBV19 to TRBJ2-7; D might be TRBD2 (6 bases). The germline gives CDR1 LNHDA, CDR2 SQIVND (reference sequence). This CDR3 has 15 residues. V was trimmed by 2 bases and J by 0 bases, leaving 11 bases between them. The CDR3 DNA reads as TGTGCCAGTAGTATATCTAGCGTCCTCTCCTACGAGCAGTACTTC. Its protein product is CASSISSVLSYEQYF. The full variable domain, with the rest looked up from reference TRBV19 and TRBJ2-7, is DGGITQSPKYLFRKEGQNVTLSCEQNLNHDAMYWYRQDPGQGLRLIYYSQIVNDFQKGDIAEGYSVSREKKESFPLTVTSAQKNPTAFYLCASSISSVLSYEQYFGPGTRLTVT.

The V call is TRBV14, the J call TRBJ1-2, with D unclear. CDR1 and CDR2 from the germline V gene are SGHDN and FVKESK. The V gene lost 2 bases and the J gene lost 5 bases, with 12 bases spanning the gap. The CDR3 totals 14 residues. CDR3 sequence: CASSQIGIPYGYTF. In DNA, the CDR3 is TGTGCCAGCAGCCAAATTGGCATCCCTTATGGCTACACCTTC.

This chain joins TRBV4-1 and TRBJ1-2; no firm D call. This CDR3 has 17 amino acids. V gave up 2 bases and J gave up 1 base, with 17 bases separating them. Looked up from germline, CDR1 is MGHRA and CDR2 is YSYEKL. This CDR3 is CASSQLGPHRYNYGYTF. The CDR3 coding sequence is TGCGCCAGCAGCCAACTCGGTCCGCACAGATATAACTATGGCTACACCTTC.

A few counts support this clone. The V gene is TRBV7-6, the J gene TRBJ1-1, with 10 bases aligning to TRBD1. The CDR3 contains 15 residues. Germline V gene data show CDR1 as SGHVS and CDR2 as FNYEAQ. V was pared by 5 bases and J by 6 bases, with 9 bases of the junction left unmatched. The CDR3 DNA follows: TGTGCCAGCAGCGGAACCGGGACAGGGGTCGCTGAAGCTTTCTTT. Translation gives CASSGTGTGVAEAFF. Full variable domain (outside the CDR3, taken from reference TRBV7-6 and TRBJ1-1): GAGVSQSPRYKVTKRGQDVALRCDPISGHVSLYWYRQALGQGPEFLTYFNYEAQQDKSGLPNDRFSAERPEGSISTLTIQRTEQRDSAMYRCASSGTGTGVAEAFFGQGTRLTVV.

The sample holds a few counts of this clone. The chain carries TRBV5-4 and TRBJ1-2, with 8 bases aligning to TRBD1. The CDR3 sequence is 15 residues long. Trimming took 5 bases from V and 8 from J; bases not matched to a gene: 14. Germline CDR1 SGHNT, CDR2 YYREEE (reference sequence). The CDR3 reads CASSLPGQGAGGYTF. The CDR3 nucleotides are TGTGCCAGCAGTTTACCCGGCCAGGGGGCAGGAGGCTACACCTTC.

This clone came up a few times. The V and J genes are TRBV5-6 and TRBJ2-1, with D tentatively TRBD2 (7 bases). V lost 4 bases to trimming and J lost 4 bases, with 18 bases between them. The CDR3 consists of 16 residues. Germline CDR1 is SGHDT and CDR2 is YYEEEE. CDR3 DNA sequence: TGTGCCAGCAGCCAGGGGAGGGCTAGCGGTTACAATGAGCAGTTCTTC. It is translated as CASSQGRASGYNEQFF.

The chain uses TRBV18 and TRBJ1-1; TRBD1 might be the D (5 bases). Germline V gene sequence: CDR1 KGHSH, CDR2 LQKENI. CDR3 length: 14 amino acids. Trimming stripped 1 base from V and 4 bases from J, with 10 bases between. CDR3 sequence: CASSPQGLGTEAFF. CDR3 in DNA: TGTGCCAGCTCACCACAGGGGTTGGGCACTGAAGCTTTCTTT.